One sample yielded the 20 T cell receptor beta chains listed below, sequenced in a study of blood T cell repertoires in COVID-19. The repertoire was sequenced with immunoSEQ multiplex PCR; TCRdb's copy has only in-frame clones and lacks some. This sample yields about 480,000 clones, of which approximately 88% are seen a single time; roughly 7.3% belongs to the top ten. Sequenced: peripheral blood. The source is a woman between 50 and 59 years old with COVID-19, enrolled during active disease.

Comments on this clone: Other DNA variants within this sample encode the same CDR3. This rearrangement joins TRBV9 to TRBJ2-7; 9 bases map to TRBD1. Germline values: CDR1 SGDLS, CDR2 YYNGEE. The CDR3 sequence is 15 residues long. The V gene end was trimmed by 0 bases and the J gene end by 2 bases; junction bases not matched to a gene: 3. CDR3 DNA: TGTGCCAGCAGCGTAGGACAGGGGGGGACCTACGAGCAGTACTTC. It translates to CASSVGQGGTYEQYF. The full variable domain, its missing parts supplied by reference TRBV9 and TRBJ2-7, is DSGVTQTPKHLITATGQRVTLRCSPRSGDLSVYWYQQSLDQGLQFLIQYYNGEERAKGNILERFSAQQFPDLHSELNLSSLELGDSALYFCASSVGQGGTYEQYFGPGTRLTVT.

This clone was counted between two and nine times. This chain links TRBV2 with TRBJ2-2; D call uncertain. Germline V gives CDR1 SNHLY, CDR2 FYNNEI. The CDR3 covers 15 residues. Trimming removed 2 bases at V and 4 bases at J, with 11 bases between. This CDR3 reads CASSENRVGTGELFF. The CDR3 coding sequence is TGTGCCAGCAGTGAAAATCGAGTCGGCACCGGGGAGCTGTTTTTT.

The genes are TRBV29-1 and TRBJ1-2; 7 bases line up with TRBD1. The CDR3 is 13 amino acids. The germline V gene has CDR1 SQVTM and CDR2 ANQGSEA. V lost 8 bases and J lost 2; bases outside the gene matches: 8. Here the CDR3 reads CSFGEGANYGYTF. The CDR3 region has the DNA TGCAGCTTCGGAGAGGGGGCGAACTATGGCTACACCTTC.

This clone has a handful of counts. The chain has TRBV6-1 and TRBJ1-1; TRBD1 is a possible D gene (6 bases). The CDR3 spans 15 residues. CDR1 is MNHNS, CDR2 SASEGT, per germline. The ends were cut back, 3 bases at V and 13 bases at J, with 24 bases in the middle. The CDR3 region has the DNA TGTGCCAGCAGTGAGTACTTTGCTCAGGGGAAAAGGTTTTTCTTT. It yields the protein CASSEYFAQGKRFFF.

The rearrangement links TRBV5-1 to TRBJ2-7; D is uncertain. Per the germline V gene, CDR1 is SGHRS and CDR2 is YFSETQ. Trimming shortened V by 0 bases and J by 4 bases, and 8 bases separated the two germline ends. The CDR3 sequence is 13 residues long. The CDR3 DNA reads TGCGCCAGCAGCTTGGAACGGGTTTACGAGCAGTACTTC. As protein: CASSLERVYEQYF.

This chain links TRBV5-1 with TRBJ1-4; 10 bases agree with TRBD1. Germline loops: CDR1 SGHRS, CDR2 YFSETQ. J gave up 6 bases and V 5 bases, and 4 bases lay outside the gene matches. The CDR3 runs 14 residues. CDR3 residues: CASSTGTGDEKLFF. The CDR3 region has the DNA TGCGCCAGCAGTACCGGGACAGGGGATGAAAAACTGTTTTTT.

V usage is TRBV6-5 and J usage is TRBJ2-1; 7 positions agree with TRBD1. The V segment lost 9 bases and the J segment 7 bases; nucleotides outside the gene matches: 12. The CDR3 extends over 14 amino acids. CDR1 is MNHEY, CDR2 SVGAGI, per germline. The CDR3, as DNA: TGTGCCAGTACTGGGATGACAGGGCTAAATGAGCAGTTCTTC. As protein: CASTGMTGLNEQFF.

Only a few counts were recorded for this clone. This chain uses TRBV28 with TRBJ2-5; D call uncertain. CDR1 and CDR2 (germline): MDHEN, SYDVKM. V lost 2 bases to trimming and J lost 1 base, with 5 bases between them. The CDR3 covers 13 residues. CDR3 bases: TGTGCCAGCAGTTTAGCCAGCCAAGAGACCCAGTACTTC. Translating gives CASSLASQETQYF.

The rearrangement links TRBV5-1 to TRBJ2-2; possibly TRBD2 for D (5 bases). The length of the CDR3 is 14 residues. Germline V CDR1 and CDR2: SGHRS, YFSETQ. V was trimmed by 3 bases and J by 7 bases, leaving 13 bases between them. The CDR3 DNA is TGCGCCAGCAGCTCTTTAACAGAGGGCGGGGAGCTGTTTTTT. Its translation: CASSSLTEGGELFF. The full variable domain, with the rest looked up from reference TRBV5-1 and TRBJ2-2, is KAGVTQTPRYLIKTRGQQVTLSCSPISGHRSVSWYQQTPGQGLQFLFEYFSETQRNKGNFPGRFSGRQFSNSRSEMNVSTLELGDSALYLCASSSLTEGGELFFGEGSRLTVL.

The V gene is TRBV9, the J gene TRBJ1-5; D possibly corresponds to TRBD1 (5 bases). Germline CDR1 reads SGDLS; CDR2 reads YYNGEE. V was clipped by 0 bases and J by 0 bases, with 10 bases between them. This CDR3 is built from 16 residues. The CDR3 DNA reads as TGTGCCAGCAGCGTAGAGGGGTTATATAGCAATCAGCCCCAGCATTTT. Translation: CASSVEGLYSNQPQHF.

In its sample, this clone was seen a few times. V usage is TRBV21-1 and J usage is TRBJ2-7; no DNA check was done on the table's D call, TRBD1. TRBV21-1 is an annotated pseudogene. CDR3 length: 14 amino acids. In DNA, the CDR3 is TGTGCCAGCAGCCTCACAGGGGAAACCTACGAGCAGTACTTC. This codes for CASSLTGETYEQYF.

This chain connects TRBV9 to TRBJ1-2, with 9 nucleotides matching TRBD1. J gave up 4 bases and V 4 bases, and 5 bases lay outside the gene matches. The germline CDR1 and CDR2 sequences are SGDLS and YYNGEE. CDR3 length equals 14 residues. The CDR3 loop reads CASSPGTGTYGYTF. DNA for the CDR3: TGTGCCAGCAGCCCCGGGACAGGGACCTATGGCTACACCTTC.

The chain has TRBV2 and TRBJ1-5; D gene unclear. The CDR3 has 14 residues. Trimming stripped 0 bases from V and 3 bases from J, with 6 bases between. Germline V gives CDR1 SNHLY, CDR2 FYNNEI. The CDR3 DNA sequence: TGTGCCAGCAGTGAAGCCAATGTCAATCAGCCCCAGCATTTT. Translated, it gives CASSEANVNQPQHF.

The gene calls are TRBV15 and TRBJ2-5; tentative D call: TRBD2 (7 bases). CDR3 size: 15 residues. Germline CDR1 reads LNHNV; CDR2 reads YYDKDF (reference sequence). V was shortened by 4 bases and J by 5 bases, with 17 bases between the two germline ends. CDR3 DNA: TGTGCCACCAGCACGACAACGGGGGGCCAGGAGACCCAGTACTTC. It encodes CATSTTTGGQETQYF. The full variable domain, with the rest looked up from reference TRBV15 and TRBJ2-5, is DAMVIQNPRYQVTQFGKPVTLSCSQTLNHNVMYWYQQKSSQAPKLLFHYYDKDFNNEADTPDNFQSRRPNTSFCFLDIRSPGLGDTAMYLCATSTTTGGQETQYFGPGTRLLVL.

In the case of this clone: Other DNA sequences from this sample encode an identical CDR3 as well. This chain links TRBV5-1 with TRBJ1-1, with a tentative D call TRBD1 (6 bases). The CDR3 consists of 15 residues. Germline CDR1 reads SGHRS; CDR2 reads YFSETQ. Trimming left V 1 base short and J 1 base short, with 11 bases between. The CDR3 sequence: CASSLSQGGNTEAFF. CDR3 DNA sequence: TGCGCCAGCAGCTTGTCACAGGGTGGGAACACTGAAGCTTTCTTT.

This sequence joins TRBV20-1 and TRBJ1-1, with D perhaps TRBD1 (5 bases). The CDR3 is 11 amino acids. Trimming stripped 0 bases from V and 9 bases from J, with 8 bases between. CDR1 and CDR2 (germline): DFQATT, SNEGSKA (reference sequence). The CDR3 DNA follows: TGCAGTGCTAGAGAGACAGTAAAAGCTTTCTTT. Its translation is CSARETVKAFF.

V is TRBV28 and J is TRBJ2-5, with TRBD2 as a possible D gene (5 bases). V lost 8 bases to trimming and J lost 7 bases, with 17 bases between them. Germline V lookup: CDR1 MDHEN, CDR2 SYDVKM. The CDR3 is made up of 13 amino acids. Here the CDR3 DNA reads TGTGCCAGCTGGGATTGGACGGGGTGGACCCAGTACTTC. Translating it yields CASWDWTGWTQYF.

The chain joins TRBV9 to TRBJ2-2, with TRBD1 matching over 9 bases. In germline, CDR1 is SGDLS, CDR2 YYNGEE. Unmatched junction bases numbered 1, after V lost 0 bases and J lost 4 bases. CDR3 length: 15 residues. CDR3 bases: TGTGCCAGCAGCGTAGGGGACAGGGCCACCGGGGAGCTGTTTTTT. Translated: CASSVGDRATGELFF.

The chain has TRBV5-1 and TRBJ2-3; 11 nucleotides match TRBD2. This CDR3 comprises 16 residues. The ends lost 4 bases at V and 6 bases at J; junction bases unmatched: 10. From germline, CDR1 is SGHRS and CDR2 YFSETQ. CDR3 loop: CASSLYPGLAADTQYF. The CDR3 coding sequence is TGCGCCAGCAGCCTCTATCCGGGACTAGCGGCTGATACGCAGTATTTT.

The chain joins TRBV3-1 (or the pseudogene TRBV3-2) to TRBJ2-7; D remains unclear. There are 14 residues in the CDR3. CDR1 is LGHDT, CDR2 YNNKEL, per germline (reference sequence). Trimming pared 3 bases from V and 6 bases from J, leaving 15 bases between. The CDR3 loop is CASSQAPRSGEQYF. CDR3 in DNA: TGTGCCAGCAGCCAGGCCCCCCGTTCGGGCGAGCAGTACTTC.